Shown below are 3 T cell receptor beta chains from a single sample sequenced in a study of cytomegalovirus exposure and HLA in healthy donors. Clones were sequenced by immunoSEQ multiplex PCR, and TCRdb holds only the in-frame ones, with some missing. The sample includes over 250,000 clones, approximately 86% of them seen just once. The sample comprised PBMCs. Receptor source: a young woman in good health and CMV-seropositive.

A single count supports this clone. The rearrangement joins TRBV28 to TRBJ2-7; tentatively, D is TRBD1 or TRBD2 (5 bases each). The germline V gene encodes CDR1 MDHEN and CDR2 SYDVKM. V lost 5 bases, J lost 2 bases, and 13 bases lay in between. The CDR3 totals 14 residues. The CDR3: CASSPRDGTYEQYF. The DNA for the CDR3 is TGTGCCAGCAGTCCCCGGGACGGAACCTACGAGCAGTACTTC. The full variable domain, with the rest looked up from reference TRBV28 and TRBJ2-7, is DVKVTQSSRYLVKRTGEKVFLECVQDMDHENMFWYRQDPGLGLRLIYFSYDVKMKEKGDIPEGYSVSREKKERFSLILESASTNQTSMYLCASSPRDGTYEQYFGPGTRLTVT.

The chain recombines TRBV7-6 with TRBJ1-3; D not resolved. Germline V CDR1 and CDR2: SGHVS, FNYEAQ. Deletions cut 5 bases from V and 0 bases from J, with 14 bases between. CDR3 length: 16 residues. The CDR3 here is CASSLMVRDSGNTIYF. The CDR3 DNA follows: TGTGCCAGCAGCCTAATGGTACGGGACTCTGGAAACACCATATATTTT.

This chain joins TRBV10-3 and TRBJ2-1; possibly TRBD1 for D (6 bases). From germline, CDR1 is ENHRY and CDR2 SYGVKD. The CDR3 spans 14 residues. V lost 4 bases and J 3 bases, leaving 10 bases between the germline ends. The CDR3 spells CAISGQGGYNEQFF. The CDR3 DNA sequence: TGTGCCATCAGTGGCCAAGGGGGCTACAATGAGCAGTTCTTC.